This T cell receptor beta chain stems from a study of cytomegalovirus exposure and HLA in healthy donors. About the study: A previous analysis identified approximately 120 million unique TCR beta sequences derived from 180 million or so T cells.

The CDR3 is 13 amino acids. The V gene's germline CDR1 is MNHEY and CDR2 SMNVEV (reference sequence). V gave up 2 bases and J gave up 5 bases, with 10 bases separating them. 60 Vbeta and 13 Jbeta primers were used in PCR. Sequencing was performed with immunoSEQ multiplex PCR; in TCRdb, only in-frame clones are kept and a portion is missing. The table includes some 64,000 clones, around 90% detected once. The clonotype comes from a man younger than 40 in good health and CMV-seropositive. The sequenced material came from PBMCs. The V gene is TRBV27, the J gene TRBJ2-7; D might be TRBD2 (5 bases). CDR3 sequence (DNA): TGTGCCAGCAGTTTAACGGGGAACCACGAGCAGTACTTC. The encoded protein is CASSLTGNHEQYF.